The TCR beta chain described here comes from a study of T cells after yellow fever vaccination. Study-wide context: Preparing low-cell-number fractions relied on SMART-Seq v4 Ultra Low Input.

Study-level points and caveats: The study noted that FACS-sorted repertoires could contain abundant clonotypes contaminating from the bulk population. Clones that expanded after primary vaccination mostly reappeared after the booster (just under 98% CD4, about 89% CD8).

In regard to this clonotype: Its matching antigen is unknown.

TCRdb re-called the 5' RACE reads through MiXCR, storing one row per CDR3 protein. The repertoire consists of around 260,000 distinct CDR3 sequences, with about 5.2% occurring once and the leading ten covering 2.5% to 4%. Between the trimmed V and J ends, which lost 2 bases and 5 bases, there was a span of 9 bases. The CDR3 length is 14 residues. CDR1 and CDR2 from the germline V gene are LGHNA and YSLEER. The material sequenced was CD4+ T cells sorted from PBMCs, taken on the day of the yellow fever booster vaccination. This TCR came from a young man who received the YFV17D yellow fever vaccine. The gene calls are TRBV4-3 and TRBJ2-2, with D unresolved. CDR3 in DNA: TGCGCCAGCAGCCAATTACGCCGTACCGGGGAGCTGTTTTTT. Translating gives CASSQLRRTGELFF.